This T cell receptor beta chain was recovered during a study of T cells in tuberculosis. About the research overall: IGRA-negative adolescents, IGRA-positive adolescents with latent tuberculosis and adults with active tuberculosis formed this South African cohort. Study-level results: A GMM-specific repertoire classifier reached about 85% accuracy, AUROC about 0.87. Smaller alpha distances in active tuberculosis partly reflected shorter CDR3-alpha lengths.

V trimming: 1 base; J trimming: 8 bases; junction bases outside the gene matches: 10. CDR3 length: 16 residues. CDR1 and CDR2 (germline): SGDLS, YYNGEE. Tuberculin skin test and IGRA determined adolescents' latent tuberculosis status at entry. Generated by immunoSEQ multiplex PCR, the TCRdb table keeps only in-frame clones and is missing some. The table has around 38,000 clones, over 90% seen once; the top ten hold roughly 7%. On this clone itself: Its specificity is not known.

This clonotype originated in a donor between 5 and 29 years old with latent tuberculosis or without tuberculosis infection. The sample comprised PBMCs. This sequence joins TRBV9 and TRBJ1-2; the match to TRBD1 covers 11 bases. CDR3 nucleotides: TGTGCCAGCAGCGTATACGGGACAGGGGGTTCAGGAGGCTACACCTTC. It encodes CASSVYGTGGSGGYTF.